This T cell receptor beta chain was captured in a study of blood T cell repertoires in COVID-19. Study overall: In each case, the material was cDNA or gDNA derived from T cells, B-cell-depleted T cells, or PBMCs.

Enrolled during active infection, Seattle patients were then followed longitudinally. Germline trimming cut 4 bases from V and 12 bases from J; bases unmatched to any gene: 8. CDR1 and CDR2 (germline): MDHEN, SYDVKM. This CDR3 spans 12 amino acids. Original data processing: Reference gene primer amplification gave nucleated cell count estimates. Only in-frame clones appear in the TCRdb table, and some are missing; sequencing was by immunoSEQ multiplex PCR. That table furnishes V, J and clone size, whereas the DNA furnished D and trimming. This table has approximately 300,000 clones, about 80% appearing once.

This sequence originates from a person aged 65 to 79 with COVID-19, enrolled during active disease. The chain carries TRBV28 and TRBJ2-7; 8 bases are shared with TRBD2. Input material: peripheral blood. CDR3 protein: CASSSPRGGPYF. The CDR3 nucleotides read TGTGCCAGCAGTTCGCCCCGGGGGGGTCCGTACTTC.